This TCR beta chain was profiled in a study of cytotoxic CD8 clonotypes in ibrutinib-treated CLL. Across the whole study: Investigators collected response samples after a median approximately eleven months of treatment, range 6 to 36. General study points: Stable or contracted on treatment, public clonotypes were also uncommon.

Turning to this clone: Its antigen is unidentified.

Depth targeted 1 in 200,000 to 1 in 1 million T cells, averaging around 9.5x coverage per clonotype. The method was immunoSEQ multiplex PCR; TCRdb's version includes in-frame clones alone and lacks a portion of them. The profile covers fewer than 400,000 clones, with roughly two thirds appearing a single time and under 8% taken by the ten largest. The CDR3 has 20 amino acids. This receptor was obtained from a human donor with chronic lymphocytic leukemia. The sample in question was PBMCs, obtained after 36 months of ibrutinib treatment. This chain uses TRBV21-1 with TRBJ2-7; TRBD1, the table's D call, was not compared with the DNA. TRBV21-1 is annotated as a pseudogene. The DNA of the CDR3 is TGTGCCAGCAGCAGCGAAGCCTGGGACAGGGGGCTTTTATCGAATGAAGAGCAGTACTTC. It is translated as CASSSEAWDRGLLSNEEQYF.